One T cell receptor (beta chain) is described in this entry. Its antigen is currently unknown. The sample comes from a study of long-term antiretroviral therapy in people with HIV. Study outcomes and limitations: Clonal expansions arising prior to ART prevailed in the repertoire at every time point. Although diversity increased after ART, it remained lower than in transplant donor controls.

At the survey level, the v3.0 immunoSEQ assay was run. Generated by immunoSEQ multiplex PCR, the TCRdb table keeps only in-frame clones and is missing some. The sample has over 35,000 clones, around 80% seen once. V gave up 3 bases and J gave up 10 bases, with 15 bases separating them. Germline V lookup: CDR1 ENHRY, CDR2 SYGVKD. This CDR3 is 13 amino acids long. The sequence derives from a man younger than 35 with HIV. The J gene is TRBJ1-1, the V gene TRBV10-3; TRBD1 might be the D (6 bases). The sequences come from unsorted PBMCs, collected 1.5 years after starting antiretroviral therapy. The CDR3 protein is CAISEGTEGGAFF. The CDR3 bases are TGTGCCATCAGTGAAGGGACGGAAGGGGGAGCTTTCTTT.